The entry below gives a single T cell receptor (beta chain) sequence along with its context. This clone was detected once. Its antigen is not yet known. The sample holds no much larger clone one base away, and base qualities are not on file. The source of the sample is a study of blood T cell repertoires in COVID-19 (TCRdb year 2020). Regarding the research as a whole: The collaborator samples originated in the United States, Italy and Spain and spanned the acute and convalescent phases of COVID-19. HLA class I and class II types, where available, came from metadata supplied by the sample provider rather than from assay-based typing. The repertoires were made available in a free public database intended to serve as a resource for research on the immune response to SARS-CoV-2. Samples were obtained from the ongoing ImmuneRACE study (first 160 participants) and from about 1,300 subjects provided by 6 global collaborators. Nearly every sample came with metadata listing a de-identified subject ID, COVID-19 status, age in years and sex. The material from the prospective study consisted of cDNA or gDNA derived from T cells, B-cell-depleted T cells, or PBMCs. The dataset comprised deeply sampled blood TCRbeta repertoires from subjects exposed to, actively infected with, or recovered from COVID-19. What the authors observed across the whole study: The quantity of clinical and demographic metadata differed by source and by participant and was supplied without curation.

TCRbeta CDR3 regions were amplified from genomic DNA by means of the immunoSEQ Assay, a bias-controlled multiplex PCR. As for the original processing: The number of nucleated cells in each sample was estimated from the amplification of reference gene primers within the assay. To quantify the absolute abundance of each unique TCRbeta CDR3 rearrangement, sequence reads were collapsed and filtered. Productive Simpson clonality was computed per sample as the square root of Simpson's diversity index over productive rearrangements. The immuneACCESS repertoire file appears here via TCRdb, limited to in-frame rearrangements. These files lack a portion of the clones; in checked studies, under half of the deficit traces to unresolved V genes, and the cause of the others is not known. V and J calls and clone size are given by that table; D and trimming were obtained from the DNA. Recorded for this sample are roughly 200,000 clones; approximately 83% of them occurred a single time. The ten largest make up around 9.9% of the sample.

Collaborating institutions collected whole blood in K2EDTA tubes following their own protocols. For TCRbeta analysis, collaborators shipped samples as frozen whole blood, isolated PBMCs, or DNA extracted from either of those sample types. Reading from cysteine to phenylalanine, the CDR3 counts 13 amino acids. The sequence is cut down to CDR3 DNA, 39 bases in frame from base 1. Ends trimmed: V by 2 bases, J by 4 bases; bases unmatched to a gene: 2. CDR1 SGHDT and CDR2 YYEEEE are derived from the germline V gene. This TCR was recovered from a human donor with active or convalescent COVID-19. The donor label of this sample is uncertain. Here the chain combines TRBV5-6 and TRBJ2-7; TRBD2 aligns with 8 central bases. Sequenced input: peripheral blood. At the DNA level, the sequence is TGTGCCAGCAGCTTCGGGAGGGGGTACGAGCAGTACTTC. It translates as CASSFGRGYEQYF.